The 17 T cell receptor beta chains below all came from one sample that was sequenced in a study of molecular identifiers for immune sequencing clone quantification. TCRdb redid the calling of the PCR reads with MiXCR, one entry per CDR3 protein. Among fewer than 350,000 distinct CDR3 sequences, 20% to 25% were seen once, and the ten largest hold 0.81%. The specimen sequenced was naive CD8+ T cells from blood, with Jurkat cell RNA spiked in. Indicated subset: FACS-sorted CD8+CD4-CCR7+CD45RA+ naive T cells. These TCRs come from a human donor in good health. Some libraries in this study had Jurkat cell RNA spiked in.

Many counts were recorded for this clonotype. The chain links TRBV20-1 to TRBJ2-7, with 8 positions matching TRBD1. CDR1 is DFQATT and CDR2 is SNEGSKA in the germline V gene (reference sequence). With V trimmed by 0 bases and J by 3 bases, 4 bases remained unmatched. This CDR3 region has 14 residues. CDR3 region: CSARDRTGSYEQYF. In DNA, the CDR3 is TGCAGTGCTAGAGATCGGACAGGGAGCTACGAGCAGTACTTC.

Comment on this clonotype: A much larger clonotype is one base distant, so this may be a read error. The V gene is TRBV19, the J gene TRBJ1-2; D unresolved. V was trimmed by 1 base and J by 7 bases, leaving 7 bases between them. Looked up from germline, CDR1 is LNHDA and CDR2 is SQIVND (reference sequence). The CDR3 sequence is 12 residues long. The CDR3 loop reads CASSIGIRGYTF. In nucleotides, the CDR3 is TGTGCCAGTAGTATAGGAATACGTGGCTACACCTTC.

This clonotype was detected a few times. This chain uses TRBV5-5 with TRBJ2-5; D gene ambiguous. Germline V CDR1 and CDR2: SGHKS, YYEKEE (reference sequence). Trimming left V 0 bases short and J 3 bases short, with 9 bases between. This CDR3 has 14 amino acids. In DNA, the CDR3 is TGTGCCAGCAGCTTGGAACAGTTAGAAGAGACCCAGTACTTC. It yields the protein CASSLEQLEETQYF.

This clonotype occurred many times. The chain uses TRBV28 and TRBJ2-3; 10 bases align to TRBD2. V lost 5 bases and J lost 6; bases outside the gene matches: 11. This CDR3 is built from 16 residues. The germline CDR1 and CDR2 sequences are MDHEN and SYDVKM. The DNA for the CDR3 is TGTGCCAGCAGTGATAGCGGGAGGTCCTTCGTGGATACGCAGTATTTT. This translates into CASSDSGRSFVDTQYF.

As for this clonotype: This may be a read error: a much more frequent sequence differs by one nucleotide. The J gene is TRBJ1-2, the V gene TRBV2; 7 positions match TRBD1. The CDR3 runs to 11 residues. Germline loops: CDR1 SNHLY, CDR2 FYNNEI. CDR3 DNA: TGTGCCAGGGGACAGAGCTATGGCTACGCCTTC. Its protein product is CARGQSYGYAF.

This clonotype was recorded a few times. The chain uses TRBV15 and TRBJ2-7; 11 bases align to TRBD1. Germline-derived CDR1 and CDR2 are LNHNV and YYDKDF (reference sequence). Unmatched junction bases numbered 4, after V lost 5 bases and J lost 4 bases. There are 14 residues in the CDR3. CDR3 bases: TGTGCCACCAGCGGGGACAGGGGGTTTTACGAGCAGTACTTC. This gives the protein CATSGDRGFYEQYF.

The table lists this clonotype with a few counts. The V call is TRBV27, the J call TRBJ1-5; D gene ambiguous. The germline V gene has CDR1 MNHEY and CDR2 SMNVEV (reference sequence). The CDR3 covers 17 residues. V shed 1 base and J shed 5 bases, with 18 bases lying between them. The CDR3 region is CASSLLGPAVRDQPQHF. Written as DNA, the CDR3 is TGTGCCAGCAGTTTATTAGGCCCTGCCGTTAGGGATCAGCCCCAGCATTTT.

Note on this clonotype: Given a much more abundant clone one base away, this may be a read error. This chain links TRBV20-1 with TRBJ2-7; a possible D gene is TRBD1 (5 bases). This CDR3 is 12 amino acids long. The V gene's germline CDR1 is DFQATT and CDR2 SNEGSKA (reference sequence). V lost 5 bases and J 6 bases, leaving 14 bases between the germline ends. In nucleotides, the CDR3 is TGCAGTGCTTCTACGACAGCCGGCGAGCAGTACTTC. Translation gives CSASTTAGEQYF.

This clonotype has just a few counts. The rearrangement links TRBV2 to TRBJ2-1; 10 bases are shared with TRBD2. This CDR3 has 17 residues. V lost 5 bases to trimming and J lost 3 bases; unmatched junction nucleotides: 10. Per germline, CDR1 SNHLY and CDR2 FYNNEI. This chain's CDR3 is CASSWASGRGIYNEQFF. In DNA, the CDR3 is TGTGCCAGCAGTTGGGCTAGCGGGAGAGGAATCTACAATGAGCAGTTCTTC.

The chain carries TRBV10-3 and TRBJ1-5; D not resolved. This CDR3 comprises 13 residues. The germline V gene has CDR1 ENHRY and CDR2 SYGVKD. Trimming took off 6 bases at V and 5 bases at J, with 11 bases between the two ends. The CDR3 coding sequence is TGTGCCATCAGCGACACAGAGTATCAGCCCCAGCATTTT. Residues: CAISDTEYQPQHF.

The V gene is TRBV19, the J gene TRBJ2-7; 7 nucleotides match TRBD1. The CDR3 sequence is 13 residues long. V shed 3 bases, J shed 2 bases, and the junction held 1 base outside the gene matches. Germline values: CDR1 LNHDA, CDR2 SQIVND (reference sequence). The CDR3 protein is CASSMDRTYEQYF. CDR3 nucleotides: TGTGCCAGTAGTATGGACAGGACCTACGAGCAGTACTTC.

This clonotype turned up a few times. The rearrangement links TRBV4-3 to TRBJ2-7, with D perhaps matching TRBD2 (7 bases). V dropped 3 bases and J dropped 2 bases, with 11 bases sitting between them. This CDR3 contains 14 residues. Per germline, CDR1 LGHNA and CDR2 YSLEER. The CDR3 loop is CASSHWGGAYEQYF. The CDR3 DNA reads as TGCGCCAGCAGCCATTGGGGGGGCGCCTACGAGCAGTACTTC.

This clonotype was picked up many times. This CDR3 reads CASSIEDRPIREQYF. Here the CDR3 DNA reads TGTGCCAGTAGTATAGAGGACAGGCCCATACGGGAGCAGTACTTC. The V call is TRBV19, the J call TRBJ2-7, with 7 positions matching TRBD1. Germline V gene lookup returns CDR1 LNHDA and CDR2 SQIVND (reference sequence). This CDR3 is 15 amino acids long. The ends lost 0 bases at V and 7 bases at J; junction bases unmatched: 9.

This clonotype was observed at least ten times. The rearrangement uses TRBV12-3 or TRBV12-4 and TRBJ2-6, with D uncertain. This CDR3 is built from 17 residues. Trimming took off 5 bases at V and 1 base at J, with 15 bases between the two ends. The CDR3 DNA sequence: TGTGCCAGCAGTCTCACGTCGGGTGCGTCTGGGGCCAACGTCCTGACTTTC. Translation gives CASSLTSGASGANVLTF.

This clonotype has only a few counts. The rearrangement uses TRBV3-1 and TRBJ2-7, with 7 bases aligning to TRBD1. CDR3 length equals 16 residues. Germline V gene data show CDR1 as LGHDT and CDR2 as YNNKEL (reference sequence). Germline trimming cut 5 bases from V and 3 bases from J; bases unmatched to any gene: 13. The CDR3: CASSGPYRGQFYEQYF. The CDR3, as DNA: TGTGCCAGCAGCGGGCCTTACCGGGGACAGTTCTACGAGCAGTACTTC.

Concerning this clonotype: This may come from a read error, since a much larger clone is one base off. V is TRBV2 and J is TRBJ2-3; the D gene is possibly TRBD1 (6 bases). The germline CDR1 and CDR2 sequences are SNHLY and FYNNEI. This CDR3 is 15 amino acids long. The CDR3 region is CTSKEVGASTDTQYF. Written as DNA, the CDR3 is TGTACCAGCAAGGAGGTGGGGGCAAGCACAGATACGCAGTATTTT.

In this sample, this clonotype turned up a few times. The chain carries TRBV27 and TRBJ1-1; a weak D match, TRBD1 (6 bases). Between the trimmed V and J ends, which lost 3 bases and 5 bases, there was a span of 10 bases. The germline V gene encodes CDR1 MNHEY and CDR2 SMNVEV (reference sequence). The CDR3 is 13 residues long. CDR3 in amino acids: CASSLGAWTEAFF. CDR3 coding DNA: TGTGCCAGCAGTTTGGGGGCGTGGACTGAAGCTTTCTTT.